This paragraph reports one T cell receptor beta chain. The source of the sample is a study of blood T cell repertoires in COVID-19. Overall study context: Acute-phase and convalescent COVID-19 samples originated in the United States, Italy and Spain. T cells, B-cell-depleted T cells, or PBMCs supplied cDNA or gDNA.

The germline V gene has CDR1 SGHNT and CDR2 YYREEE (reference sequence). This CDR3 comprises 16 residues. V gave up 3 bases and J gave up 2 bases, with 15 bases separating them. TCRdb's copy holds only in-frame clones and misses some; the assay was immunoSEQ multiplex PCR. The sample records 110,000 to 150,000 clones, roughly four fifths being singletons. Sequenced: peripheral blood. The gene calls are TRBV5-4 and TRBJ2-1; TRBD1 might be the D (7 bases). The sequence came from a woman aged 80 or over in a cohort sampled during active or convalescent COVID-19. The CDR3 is CASSYRQGLTYNEQFF. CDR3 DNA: TGTGCCAGCAGCTACCGACAGGGACTGACCTACAATGAGCAGTTCTTC.